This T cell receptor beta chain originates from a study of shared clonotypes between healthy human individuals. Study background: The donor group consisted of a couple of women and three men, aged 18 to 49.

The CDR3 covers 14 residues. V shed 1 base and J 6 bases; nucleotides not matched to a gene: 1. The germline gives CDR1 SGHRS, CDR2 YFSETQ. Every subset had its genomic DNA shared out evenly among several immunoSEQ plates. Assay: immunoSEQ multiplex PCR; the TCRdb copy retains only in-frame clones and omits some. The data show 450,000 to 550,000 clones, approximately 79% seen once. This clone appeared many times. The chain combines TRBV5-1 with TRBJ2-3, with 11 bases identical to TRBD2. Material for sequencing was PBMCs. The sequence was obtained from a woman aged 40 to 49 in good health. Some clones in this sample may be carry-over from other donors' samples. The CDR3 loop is CASSLTSGSDTQYF. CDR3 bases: TGCGCCAGCAGCTTGACTAGCGGGAGCGATACGCAGTATTTT.